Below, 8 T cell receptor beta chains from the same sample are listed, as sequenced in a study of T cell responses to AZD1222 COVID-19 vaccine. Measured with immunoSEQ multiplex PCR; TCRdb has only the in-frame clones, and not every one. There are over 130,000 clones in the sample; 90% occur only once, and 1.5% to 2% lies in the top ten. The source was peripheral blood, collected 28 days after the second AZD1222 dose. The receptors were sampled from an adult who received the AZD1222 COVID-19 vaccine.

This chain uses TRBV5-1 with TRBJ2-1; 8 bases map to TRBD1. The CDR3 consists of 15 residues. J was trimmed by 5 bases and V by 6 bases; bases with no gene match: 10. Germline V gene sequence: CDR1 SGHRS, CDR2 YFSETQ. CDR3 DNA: TGCGCCAGCACCATAGGACAGGGCCTAAACAATGAGCAGTTCTTC. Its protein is CASTIGQGLNNEQFF.

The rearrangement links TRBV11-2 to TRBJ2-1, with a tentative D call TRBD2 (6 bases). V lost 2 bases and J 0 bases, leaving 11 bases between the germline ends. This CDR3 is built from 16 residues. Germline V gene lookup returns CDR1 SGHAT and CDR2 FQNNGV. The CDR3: CASSLSQGGSYNEQFF. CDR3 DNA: TGTGCCAGCAGCTTATCCCAGGGAGGCTCCTACAATGAGCAGTTCTTC.

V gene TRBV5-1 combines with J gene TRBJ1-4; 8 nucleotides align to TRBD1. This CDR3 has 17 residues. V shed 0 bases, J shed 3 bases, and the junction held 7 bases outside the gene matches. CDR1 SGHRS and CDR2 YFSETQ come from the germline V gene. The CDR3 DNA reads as TGCGCCAGCAGCTTGGGTCAGGGGGCGGTATCTAATGAAAAACTGTTTTTT. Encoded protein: CASSLGQGAVSNEKLFF.

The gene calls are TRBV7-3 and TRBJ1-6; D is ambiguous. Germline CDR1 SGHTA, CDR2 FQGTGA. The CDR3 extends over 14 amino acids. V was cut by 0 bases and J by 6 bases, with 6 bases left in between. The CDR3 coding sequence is TGTGCCAGCAGCTTAACGCCCCGTAATTCACCCCTCCACTTT. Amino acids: CASSLTPRNSPLHF. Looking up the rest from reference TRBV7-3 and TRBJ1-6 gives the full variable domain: GAGVSQTPSNKVTEKGKYVELRCDPISGHTALYWYRQSLGQGPEFLIYFQGTGAADDSGLPNDRFFAVRPEGSVSTLKIQRTERGDSAVYLCASSLTPRNSPLHFGNGTRLTVT.

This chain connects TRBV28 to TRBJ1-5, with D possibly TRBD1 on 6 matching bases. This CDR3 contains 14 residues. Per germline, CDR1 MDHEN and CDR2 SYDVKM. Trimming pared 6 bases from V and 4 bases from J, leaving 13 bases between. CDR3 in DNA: TGTGCCAGCAGCGAAGAAACAGGGAATCAGCCCCAGCATTTT. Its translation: CASSEETGNQPQHF. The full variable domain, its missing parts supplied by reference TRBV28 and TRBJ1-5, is DVKVTQSSRYLVKRTGEKVFLECVQDMDHENMFWYRQDPGLGLRLIYFSYDVKMKEKGDIPEGYSVSREKKERFSLILESASTNQTSMYLCASSEETGNQPQHFGDGTRLSIL.

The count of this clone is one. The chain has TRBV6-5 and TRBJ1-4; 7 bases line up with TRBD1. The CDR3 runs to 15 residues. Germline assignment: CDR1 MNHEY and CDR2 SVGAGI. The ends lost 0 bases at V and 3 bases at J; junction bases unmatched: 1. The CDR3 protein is CASSYSGQSNEKLFF. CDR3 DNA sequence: TGTGCCAGCAGTTACTCGGGACAGTCTAATGAAAAACTGTTTTTT.

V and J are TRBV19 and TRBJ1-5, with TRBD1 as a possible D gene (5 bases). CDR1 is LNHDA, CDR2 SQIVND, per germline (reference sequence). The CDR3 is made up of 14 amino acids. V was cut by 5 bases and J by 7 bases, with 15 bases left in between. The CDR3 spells CASSAGTNDQPQHF. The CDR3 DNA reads TGTGCCAGTAGTGCCGGGACTAACGACCAGCCCCAGCATTTT. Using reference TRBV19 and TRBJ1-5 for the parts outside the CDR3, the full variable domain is DGGITQSPKYLFRKEGQNVTLSCEQNLNHDAMYWYRQDPGQGLRLIYYSQIVNDFQKGDIAEGYSVSREKKESFPLTVTSAQKNPTAFYLCASSAGTNDQPQHFGDGTRLSIL.

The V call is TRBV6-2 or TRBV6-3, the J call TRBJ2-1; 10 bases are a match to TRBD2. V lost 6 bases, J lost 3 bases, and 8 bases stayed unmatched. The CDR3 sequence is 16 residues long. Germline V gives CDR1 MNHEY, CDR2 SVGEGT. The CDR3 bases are TGTGCCAGCAGCCAAGGACTAGCGGCCTTCTACAATGAGCAGTTCTTC. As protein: CASSQGLAAFYNEQFF.